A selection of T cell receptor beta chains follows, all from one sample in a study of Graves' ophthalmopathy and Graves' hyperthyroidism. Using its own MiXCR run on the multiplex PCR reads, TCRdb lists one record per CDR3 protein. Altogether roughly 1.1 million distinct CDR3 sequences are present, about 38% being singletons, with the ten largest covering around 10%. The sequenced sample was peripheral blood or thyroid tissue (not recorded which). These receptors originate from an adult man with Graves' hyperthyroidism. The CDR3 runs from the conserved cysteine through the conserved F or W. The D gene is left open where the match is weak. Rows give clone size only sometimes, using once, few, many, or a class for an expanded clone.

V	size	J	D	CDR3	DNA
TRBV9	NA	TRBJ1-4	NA	CASSPGPGNNEKLFF	TGTGCCAGCAGCCCGGGACCGGGAAATAATGAAAAACTGTTTTTT
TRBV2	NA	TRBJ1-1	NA	CASSESEDTEAFF	TGTGCCAGCAGTGAAAGCGAAGACACTGAAGCTTTCTTT
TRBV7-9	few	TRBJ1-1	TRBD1	CASSYTGGPDTEAFF	TGTGCCAGCAGCTATACAGGGGGCCCGGACACTGAAGCTTTCTTT
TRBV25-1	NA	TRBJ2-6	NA	CASMGATGTNSGANVLTF	TGTGCCAGCATGGGGGCCACCGGGACCAACTCTGGGGCCAACGTCCTGACTTTC
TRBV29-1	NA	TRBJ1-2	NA	CSVDSGGLGNYGYTF	TGCAGCGTTGATAGTGGGGGACTAGGGAACTATGGCTACACCTTC
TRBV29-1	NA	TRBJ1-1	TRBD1	CSVVRQGFTEAFF	TGCAGCGTTGTAAGACAGGGCTTCACTGAAGCTTTCTTT
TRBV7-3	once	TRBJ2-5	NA	CASSGHRARETQYF	TGTGCCAGCAGCGGTCACAGGGCTCGAGAGACCCAGTACTTC
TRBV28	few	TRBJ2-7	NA	CASSRGGHGEQYF	TGTGCCAGCTCCCGGGGCGGGCATGGGGAGCAGTACTTC
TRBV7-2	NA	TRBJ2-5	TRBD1	CASSLYRGLSQETQYF	TGTGCCAGCAGCTTATACAGGGGTTTATCACAAGAGACCCAGTACTTC
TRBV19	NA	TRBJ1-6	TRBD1	CASSETGLHSPLHF	TGTGCCAGTAGCGAGACAGGGCTCCATTCACCCCTCCACTTT
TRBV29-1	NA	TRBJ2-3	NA	CSVVVANTQYF	TGCAGCGTTGTTGTGGCCAATACGCAGTATTTT
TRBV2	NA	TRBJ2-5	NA	CASSLDRRQETQYF	TGTGCCAGCAGCTTAGACAGGAGGCAAGAGACCCAGTACTTC
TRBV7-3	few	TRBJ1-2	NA	CASSPAAAAYGYTF	TGTGCCAGCAGCCCGGCGGCCGCGGCCTATGGCTACACCTTC
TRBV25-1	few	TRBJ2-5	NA	CASSESRGAETQYF	TGTGCCAGCAGTGAATCTAGGGGGGCAGAGACCCAGTACTTC
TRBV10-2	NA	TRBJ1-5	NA	CASSEGSGVGNQPQHF	TGCGCCAGCAGTGAAGGGTCTGGGGTTGGGAATCAGCCCCAGCATTTT
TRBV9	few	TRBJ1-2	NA	CASSQAGTSYGYTF	TGTGCCAGCAGCCAAGCAGGGACATCCTATGGCTACACCTTC
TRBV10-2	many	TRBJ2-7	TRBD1	CASNRGNDEQYF	TGCGCCAGCAACAGGGGAAACGACGAGCAGTACTTC
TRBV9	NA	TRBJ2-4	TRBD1	CASSMSGTGNNIQYF	TGTGCCAGCAGCATGAGCGGGACAGGGAATAACATTCAGTACTTC
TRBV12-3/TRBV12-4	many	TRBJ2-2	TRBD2	CASSQSGKRTGELFF	TGTGCCAGCAGTCAGAGCGGGAAACGCACCGGGGAGCTGTTTTTT
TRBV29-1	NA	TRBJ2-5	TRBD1	CSVLPRQGMQETQYF	TGCAGCGTCCTCCCCCGACAGGGAATGCAAGAGACCCAGTACTTC
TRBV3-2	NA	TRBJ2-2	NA	CASRRTGRSTGELFF	TGTGCCAGCAGAAGGACAGGCCGAAGCACCGGGGAGCTGTTTTTT
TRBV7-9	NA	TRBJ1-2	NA	CASSLADPGPYGYTF	TGTGCCAGCAGCTTAGCGGACCCTGGGCCCTATGGCTACACCTTC
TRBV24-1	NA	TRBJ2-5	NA	CATSQGTETQYF	TGTGCCACCAGTCAGGGGACAGAGACCCAGTACTTC
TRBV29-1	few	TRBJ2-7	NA	CSVQTGHEQYF	TGCAGCGTCCAAACAGGGCACGAGCAGTACTTC
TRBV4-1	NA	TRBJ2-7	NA	CASSQSGSGSYEQYF	TGCGCCAGCAGCCAGTCAGGTAGTGGCTCCTACGAGCAGTACTTC
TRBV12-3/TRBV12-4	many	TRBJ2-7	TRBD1	CASMGQGGDEQYF	TGTGCCAGCATGGGACAGGGAGGTGACGAGCAGTACTTC
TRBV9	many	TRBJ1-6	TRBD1	CASSVGQGVDSPLHF	TGTGCCAGCAGCGTAGGGCAGGGGGTCGATTCACCCCTCCACTTT
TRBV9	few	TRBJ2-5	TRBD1	CASRSAGTGVWETQYF	TGTGCCAGCAGATCGGCGGGGACAGGGGTGTGGGAGACCCAGTACTTC
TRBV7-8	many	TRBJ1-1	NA	CASSLAGTSTEAFF	TGTGCCAGCAGCTTAGCCGGGACGTCCACTGAAGCTTTCTTT
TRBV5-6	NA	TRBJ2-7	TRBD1	CASSSSRTGVSSYEQYF	TGTGCCAGCAGCTCCTCCCGCACAGGGGTTTCCAGCTACGAGCAGTACTTC
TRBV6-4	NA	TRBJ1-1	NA	CASREPGAETEAFF	TGTGCCAGCAGAGAGCCGGGGGCCGAGACTGAAGCTTTCTTT
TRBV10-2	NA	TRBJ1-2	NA	CASSEDGILTGYTF	TGCGCCAGCAGTGAGGACGGCATCCTAACGGGCTACACCTTC
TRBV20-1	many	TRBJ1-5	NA	CSARFPGNQPQHF	TGCAGTGCTAGATTCCCCGGGAATCAGCCCCAGCATTTT
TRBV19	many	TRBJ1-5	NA	CASKYRADNQPQHF	TGTGCCAGTAAGTACAGGGCCGACAATCAGCCCCAGCATTTT
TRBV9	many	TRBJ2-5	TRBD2	CASSVSGSDLETQYF	TGTGCCAGCAGCGTTAGCGGGAGTGATTTGGAGACCCAGTACTTC
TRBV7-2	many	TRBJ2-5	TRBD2	CASSWTSGETQYF	TGTGCCAGCAGCTGGACTAGCGGGGAGACCCAGTACTTC
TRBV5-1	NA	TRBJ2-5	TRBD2	CASSLPSGGRQETQYF	TGCGCCAGCAGCTTGCCTAGCGGGGGTCGCCAAGAGACCCAGTACTTC
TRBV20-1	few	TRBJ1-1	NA	CSARVDFDMGRGAEAFF	TGCAGTGCTAGAGTAGATTTCGATATGGGCCGCGGGGCTGAAGCTTTCTTT
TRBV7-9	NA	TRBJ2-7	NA	CASRSTAYEQYF	TGTGCCAGCCGGAGCACCGCCTACGAGCAGTACTTC
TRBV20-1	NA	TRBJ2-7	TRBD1	CSARPLPGTGGEQYF	TGCAGTGCTAGACCTCTCCCCGGGACAGGGGGCGAGCAGTACTTC
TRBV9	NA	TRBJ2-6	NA	CASSAGGGANVLTF	TGTGCCAGCAGCGCAGGGGGGGGGGCCAACGTCCTGACTTTC